This T cell receptor beta chain originates from a study of CD8 T cells in ankylosing spondylitis. Findings and caveats of the study: Ankylosing spondylitis blood seemed to carry a telltale TCR beta motif made of fewer than 10 highly homologous variants.

This clonotype came up a few times. The antigen is unknown. The germline V gene has CDR1 LGHDT and CDR2 YNNKEL (reference sequence). Trimming removed 7 bases from V and 2 bases from J, with 14 bases in between. The CDR3 is 15 residues long. TCRdb re-analysed the 5' RACE reads in MiXCR, keeping a single row per CDR3 protein. The repertoire consists of around 770,000 distinct CDR3 sequences, with 10% to 15% occurring once and the leading ten covering approximately 0.51%. The sample was blood, either unsorted or a sorted T cell fraction (not recorded which). The V gene is TRBV3-1, the J gene TRBJ2-2, with TRBD1 as a possible D gene (5 bases). The TCR originated in a male donor with ankylosing spondylitis. As DNA, the CDR3 is TGTGCCAGCACCCCGGGCGACAGCAACACCGGGGAGCTGTTTTTT. Translated: CASTPGDSNTGELFF.